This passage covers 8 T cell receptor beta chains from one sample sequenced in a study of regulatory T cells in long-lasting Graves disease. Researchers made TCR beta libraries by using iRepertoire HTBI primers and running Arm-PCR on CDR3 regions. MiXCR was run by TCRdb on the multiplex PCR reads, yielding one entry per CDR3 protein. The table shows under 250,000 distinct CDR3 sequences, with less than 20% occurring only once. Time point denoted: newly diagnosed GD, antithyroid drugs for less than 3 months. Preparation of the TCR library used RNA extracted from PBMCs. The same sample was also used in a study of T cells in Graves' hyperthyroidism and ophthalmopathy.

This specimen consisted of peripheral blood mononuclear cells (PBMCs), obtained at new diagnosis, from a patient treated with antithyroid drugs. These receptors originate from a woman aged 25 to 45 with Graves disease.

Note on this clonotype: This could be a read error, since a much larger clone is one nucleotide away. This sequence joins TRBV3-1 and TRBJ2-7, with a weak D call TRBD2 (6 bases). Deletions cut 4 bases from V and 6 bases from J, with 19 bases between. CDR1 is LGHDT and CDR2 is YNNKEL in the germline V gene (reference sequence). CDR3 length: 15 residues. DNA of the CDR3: TGTGCCAGCAGCCCTTGGGCTAGCGAAAGGGGCGAGCAGTACTTC. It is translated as CASSPWASERGEQYF.

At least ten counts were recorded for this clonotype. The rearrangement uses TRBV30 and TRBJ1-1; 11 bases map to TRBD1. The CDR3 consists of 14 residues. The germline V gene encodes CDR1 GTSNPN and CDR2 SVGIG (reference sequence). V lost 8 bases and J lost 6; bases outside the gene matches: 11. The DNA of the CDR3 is TGTGCCGGAGGTCCCGGGACAGGGGGGCCTGAAGCTTTCTTT. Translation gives CAGGPGTGGPEAFF.

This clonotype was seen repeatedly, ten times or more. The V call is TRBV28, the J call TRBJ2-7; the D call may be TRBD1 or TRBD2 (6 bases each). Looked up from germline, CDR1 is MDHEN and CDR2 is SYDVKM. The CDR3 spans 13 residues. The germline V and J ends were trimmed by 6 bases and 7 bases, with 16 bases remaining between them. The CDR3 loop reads CASRGGGRGEQYF. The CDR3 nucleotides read TGTGCCAGCAGGGGTGGGGGCCGGGGGGAGCAGTACTTC. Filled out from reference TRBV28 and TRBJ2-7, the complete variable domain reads DVKVTQSSRYLVKRTGEKVFLECVQDMDHENMFWYRQDPGLGLRLIYFSYDVKMKEKGDIPEGYSVSREKKERFSLILESASTNQTSMYLCASRGGGRGEQYFGPGTRLTVT.

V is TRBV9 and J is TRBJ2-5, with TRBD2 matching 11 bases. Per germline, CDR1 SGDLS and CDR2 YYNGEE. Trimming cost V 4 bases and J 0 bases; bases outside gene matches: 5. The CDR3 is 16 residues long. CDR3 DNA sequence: TGTGCCAGCAGCATAGCGGGAGGGGCGTACCAAGAGACCCAGTACTTC. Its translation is CASSIAGGAYQETQYF.

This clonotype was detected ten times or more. The CDR3 coding sequence is TGTGCCAGCAGCAGGACAACGGATTCACCCCTCCACTTT. It encodes CASSRTTDSPLHF. The chain employs TRBV2 and TRBJ1-6; possible D gene TRBD1, 5 bases. The germline V and J ends were trimmed by 6 bases and 8 bases, with 11 bases remaining between them. The CDR3 covers 13 residues. Per the germline V gene, CDR1 is SNHLY and CDR2 is FYNNEI.

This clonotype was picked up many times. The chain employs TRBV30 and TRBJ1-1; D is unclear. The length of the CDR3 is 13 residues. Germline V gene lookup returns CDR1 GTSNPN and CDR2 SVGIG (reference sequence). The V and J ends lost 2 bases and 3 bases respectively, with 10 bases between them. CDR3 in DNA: TGTGCCTGGAGTACAAACAGAGACACTGAAGCTTTCTTT. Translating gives CAWSTNRDTEAFF. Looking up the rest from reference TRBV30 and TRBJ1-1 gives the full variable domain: SQTIHQWPATLVQPVGSPLSLECTVEGTSNPNLYWYRQAAGRGLQLLFYSVGIGQISSEVPQNLSASRPQDRQFILSSKKLLLSDSGFYLCAWSTNRDTEAFFGQGTRLTVV.

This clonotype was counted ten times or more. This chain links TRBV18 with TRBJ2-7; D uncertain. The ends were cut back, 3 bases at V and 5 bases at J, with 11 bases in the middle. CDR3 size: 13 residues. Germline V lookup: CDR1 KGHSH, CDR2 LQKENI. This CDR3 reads CASSPGSSDEQYF. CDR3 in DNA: TGTGCCAGCTCACCGGGGTCCAGCGACGAGCAGTACTTC.

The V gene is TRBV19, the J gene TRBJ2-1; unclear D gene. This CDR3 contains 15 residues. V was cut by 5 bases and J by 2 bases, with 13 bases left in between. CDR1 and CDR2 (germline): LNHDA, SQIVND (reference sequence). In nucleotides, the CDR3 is TGTGCCAGTAGTTACCTGGCTGGGCCCTACAATGAGCAGTTCTTC. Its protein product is CASSYLAGPYNEQFF. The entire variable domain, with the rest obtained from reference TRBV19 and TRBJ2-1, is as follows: DGGITQSPKYLFRKEGQNVTLSCEQNLNHDAMYWYRQDPGQGLRLIYYSQIVNDFQKGDIAEGYSVSREKKESFPLTVTSAQKNPTAFYLCASSYLAGPYNEQFFGPGTRLTVL.